The clone carrying this T cell receptor (beta chain) came up many times. Its antigen is unknown. Those patients with uncontrolled infection, other autoimmune disease, pregnancy or lactation were excluded. Every diagnosis used clinical symptoms, serum thyroxine and TRAb, thyroid ultrasound and orbital computed tomography. There are 14 residues in the CDR3. V was trimmed by 3 bases and J by 7 bases, leaving 15 bases between them. CDR1 and CDR2 from the germline V gene are LGHDT and YNNKEL (reference sequence). This sample is drawn from a study of T cells in Graves' hyperthyroidism and ophthalmopathy. Findings and limits, study-wide: Ophthalmopathy cases were set apart from stable hyperthyroidism by a 13 V-J model. Blood shared most expanded thyroid clonotypes above 0.001.

From RNA transcripts, TCR beta CDR3 regions were amplified. HTBI primers drove first-round RT-PCR of the TCR CDR3. Via MiXCR, TCRdb re-called the multiplex PCR reads, giving one row per CDR3 protein. The table lists 490,000 or so distinct CDR3 sequences, roughly 22% of them singletons, with approximately 54% in the top ten. Sample: blood. The chain combines TRBV3-1 with TRBJ1-1; D gene unclear. The receptor was derived from a woman between 70 and 85 years old with Graves' ophthalmopathy. The CDR3 loop reads CASSHDPRISEAFF. The CDR3 DNA reads TGTGCCAGCAGCCATGATCCAAGGATAAGTGAAGCTTTCTTT. Filled out from reference TRBV3-1 and TRBJ1-1, the complete variable domain reads DTAVSQTPKYLVTQMGNDKSIKCEQNLGHDTMYWYKQDSKKFLKIMFSYNNKELIINETVPNRFSPKSPDKAHLNLHINSLELGDSAVYFCASSHDPRISEAFFGQGTRLTVV.